This T cell receptor (beta chain) was sequenced in a study of beta chain features in type 1 diabetes. Study outcomes and limitations: In type 1 diabetes patients, VDJ junctions had fewer insertions; deletions at these junctions were more frequent. Shorter TCRB CDR3s, moderately but significantly so, marked every one of the four CD4+ subsets in Type 1 diabetes patients.

Regarding this clone: Its target is not known.

Isolation of CD4+ naive, central memory, regulatory and stem cell-like memory cells was achieved by sorting via CD45RO/CCR7/CD25/CD127/CD95/CD27. The germline gives CDR1 SGHAT, CDR2 FQNNGV. This CDR3 is built from 14 residues. V lost 3 bases, J lost 4 bases, and 12 bases lay in between. Expressed TCRB transcripts were sequenced because the entire RNA isolate underwent reverse transcription. Mean read depth for naive, central memory and regulatory T cell samples was 3.5 million or so reads. The assay was immunoSEQ multiplex PCR, and TCRdb's table has in-frame clones only and misses some. The table shows 250,000 to 350,000 clones, with 15% occurring only once.

The clonotype comes from a man aged 18 to 29 with type 1 diabetes. The chain couples TRBV11-2 to TRBJ2-5; D is undetermined. The sequenced material came from naive CD4+ T cells from blood. The CDR3: CASSFGLSGETQYF. CDR3 nucleotide sequence: TGTGCCAGCAGCTTCGGCCTCTCGGGAGAGACCCAGTACTTC.